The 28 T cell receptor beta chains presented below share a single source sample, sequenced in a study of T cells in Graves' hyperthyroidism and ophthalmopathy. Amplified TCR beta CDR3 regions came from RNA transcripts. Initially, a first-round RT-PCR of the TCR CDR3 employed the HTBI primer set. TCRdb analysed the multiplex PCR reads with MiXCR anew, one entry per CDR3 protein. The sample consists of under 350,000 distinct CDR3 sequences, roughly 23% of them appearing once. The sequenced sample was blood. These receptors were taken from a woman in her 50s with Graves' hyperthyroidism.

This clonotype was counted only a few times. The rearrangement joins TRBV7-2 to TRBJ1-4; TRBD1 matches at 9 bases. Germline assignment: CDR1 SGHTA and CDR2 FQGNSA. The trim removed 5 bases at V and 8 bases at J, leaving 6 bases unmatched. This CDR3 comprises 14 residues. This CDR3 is CASSQDRGQEKLFF. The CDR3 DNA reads TGTGCCAGCAGCCAGGACAGGGGACAGGAAAAACTGTTTTTT.

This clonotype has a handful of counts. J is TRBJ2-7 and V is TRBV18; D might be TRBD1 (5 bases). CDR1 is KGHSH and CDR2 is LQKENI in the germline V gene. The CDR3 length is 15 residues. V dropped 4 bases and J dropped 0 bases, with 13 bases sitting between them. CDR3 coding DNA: TGTGCCAGCTCACTCCGACAGTCTAGCTCCTACGAGCAGTACTTC. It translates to CASSLRQSSSYEQYF.

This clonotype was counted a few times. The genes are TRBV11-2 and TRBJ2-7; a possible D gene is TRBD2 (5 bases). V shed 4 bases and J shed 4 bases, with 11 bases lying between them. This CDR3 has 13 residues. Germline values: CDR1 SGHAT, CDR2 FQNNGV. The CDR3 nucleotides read TGTGCCAGCAGCTCCCATAGCGTGTACGAGCAGTACTTC. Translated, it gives CASSSHSVYEQYF.

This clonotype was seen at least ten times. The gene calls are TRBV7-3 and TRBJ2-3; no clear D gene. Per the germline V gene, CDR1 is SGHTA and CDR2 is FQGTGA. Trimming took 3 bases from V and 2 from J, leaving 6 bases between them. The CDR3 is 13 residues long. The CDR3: CASSFAHTDTQYF. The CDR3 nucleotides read TGTGCCAGCAGCTTCGCTCACACAGATACGCAGTATTTT. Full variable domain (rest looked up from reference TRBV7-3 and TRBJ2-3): GAGVSQTPSNKVTEKGKYVELRCDPISGHTALYWYRQSLGQGPEFLIYFQGTGAADDSGLPNDRFFAVRPEGSVSTLKIQRTERGDSAVYLCASSFAHTDTQYFGPGTRLTVL.

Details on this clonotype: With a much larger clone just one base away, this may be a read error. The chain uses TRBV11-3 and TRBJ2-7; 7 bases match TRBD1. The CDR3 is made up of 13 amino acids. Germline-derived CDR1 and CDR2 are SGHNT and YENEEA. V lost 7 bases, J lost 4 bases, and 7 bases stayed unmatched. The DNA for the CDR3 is TGTGCCAGCATCGCCAGACAGGGTTACGAGCAGTACTTC. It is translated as CASIARQGYEQYF.

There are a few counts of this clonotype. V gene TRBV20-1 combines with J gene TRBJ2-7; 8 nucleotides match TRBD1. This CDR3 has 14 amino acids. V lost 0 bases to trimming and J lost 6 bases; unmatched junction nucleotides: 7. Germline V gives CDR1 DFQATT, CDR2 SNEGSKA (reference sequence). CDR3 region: CSARDIRGQSEQYF. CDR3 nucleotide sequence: TGCAGTGCTAGAGATATCAGGGGGCAAAGCGAGCAGTACTTC.

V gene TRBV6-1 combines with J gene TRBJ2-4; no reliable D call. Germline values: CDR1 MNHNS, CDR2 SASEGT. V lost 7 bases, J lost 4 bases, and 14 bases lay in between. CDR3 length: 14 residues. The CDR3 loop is CASTPRLGKNIQYF. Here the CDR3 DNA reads TGTGCCAGCACCCCCCGTTTGGGAAAAAACATTCAGTACTTC.

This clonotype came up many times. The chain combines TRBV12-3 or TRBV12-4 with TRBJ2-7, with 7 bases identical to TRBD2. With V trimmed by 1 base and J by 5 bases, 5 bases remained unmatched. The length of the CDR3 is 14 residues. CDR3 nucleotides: TGTGCCAGCAGTTTAGGCGGGAGAGGGAACGAGCAGTACTTC. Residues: CASSLGGRGNEQYF.

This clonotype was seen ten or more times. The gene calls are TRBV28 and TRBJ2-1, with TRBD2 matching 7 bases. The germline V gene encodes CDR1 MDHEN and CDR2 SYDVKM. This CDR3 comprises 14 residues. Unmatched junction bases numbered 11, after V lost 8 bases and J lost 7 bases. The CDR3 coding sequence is TGTGCCAGCTCCCTAGCGGTGAGGGGTAATGAGCAGTTCTTC. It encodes CASSLAVRGNEQFF.

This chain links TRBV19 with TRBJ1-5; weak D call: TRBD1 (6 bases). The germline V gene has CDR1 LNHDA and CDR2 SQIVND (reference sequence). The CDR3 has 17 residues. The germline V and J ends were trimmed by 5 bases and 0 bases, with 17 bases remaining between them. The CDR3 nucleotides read TGTGCCAGTAGTCCCCTGGACAGCCTCTATAGCAATCAGCCCCAGCATTTT. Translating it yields CASSPLDSLYSNQPQHF.

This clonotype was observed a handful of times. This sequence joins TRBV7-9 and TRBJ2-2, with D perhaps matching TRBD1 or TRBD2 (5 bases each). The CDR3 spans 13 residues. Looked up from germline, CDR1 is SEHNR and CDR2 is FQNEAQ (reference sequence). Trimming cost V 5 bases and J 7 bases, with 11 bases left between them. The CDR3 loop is CASSPRESGELFF. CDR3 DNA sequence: TGTGCCAGCAGCCCCAGGGAGAGCGGGGAGCTGTTTTTT.

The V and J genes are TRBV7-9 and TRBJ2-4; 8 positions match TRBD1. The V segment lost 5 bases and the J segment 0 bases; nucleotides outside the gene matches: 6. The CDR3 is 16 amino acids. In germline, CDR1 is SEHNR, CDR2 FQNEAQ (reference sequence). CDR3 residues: CASSAGGQGAKNIQYF. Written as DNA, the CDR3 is TGTGCCAGCAGCGCCGGAGGACAGGGAGCCAAAAACATTCAGTACTTC.

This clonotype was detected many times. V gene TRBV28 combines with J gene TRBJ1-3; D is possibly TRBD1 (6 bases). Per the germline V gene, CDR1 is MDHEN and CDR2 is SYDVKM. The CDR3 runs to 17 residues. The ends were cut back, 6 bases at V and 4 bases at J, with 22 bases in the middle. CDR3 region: CASSITQTGLRGNTIYF. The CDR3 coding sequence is TGTGCCAGCAGCATAACCCAAACAGGGCTAAGAGGAAACACCATATATTTT.

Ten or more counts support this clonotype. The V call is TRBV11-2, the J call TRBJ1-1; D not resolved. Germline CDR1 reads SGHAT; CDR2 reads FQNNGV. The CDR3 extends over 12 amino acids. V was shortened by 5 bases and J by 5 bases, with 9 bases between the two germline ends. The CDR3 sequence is CASSTRETEAFF. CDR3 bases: TGTGCCAGCAGCACTAGAGAAACTGAAGCTTTCTTT.

The CDR3 sequence is CASSSGGTGFNEQFF. CDR3 DNA: TGTGCCAGCAGTTCCGGGGGGACAGGTTTCAATGAGCAGTTCTTC. The J gene is TRBJ2-1, the V gene TRBV6-2 or TRBV6-3; a weak D match, TRBD1 (8 bases). The germline V gene has CDR1 MNHEY and CDR2 SVGEGT. V lost 4 bases and J lost 6, with 16 bases in between. The CDR3 sequence is 15 residues long.

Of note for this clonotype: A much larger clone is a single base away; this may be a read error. CDR3 residues: CASSQVGTNGDTQYF. The CDR3 DNA reads TGCGCCAGCAGCCAAGTAGGGACTAACGGGGATACGCAGTATTTT. The chain carries TRBV4-1 and TRBJ2-3; 7 bases line up with TRBD2. The CDR3 totals 15 residues. In germline, CDR1 is MGHRA, CDR2 YSYEKL. V lost 1 base, J lost 6 bases, and 7 bases stayed unmatched.

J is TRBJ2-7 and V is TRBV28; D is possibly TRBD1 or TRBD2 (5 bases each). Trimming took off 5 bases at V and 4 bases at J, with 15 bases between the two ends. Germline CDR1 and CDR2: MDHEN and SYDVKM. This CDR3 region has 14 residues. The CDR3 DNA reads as TGTGCCAGCAGTCCTCCGGGACGGGGATACGAGCAGTACTTC. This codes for CASSPPGRGYEQYF.

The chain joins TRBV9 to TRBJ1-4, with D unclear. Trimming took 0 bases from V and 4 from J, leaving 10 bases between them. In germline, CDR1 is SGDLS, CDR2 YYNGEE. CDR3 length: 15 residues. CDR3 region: CASSVEADLNEKLFF. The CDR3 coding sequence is TGTGCCAGCAGCGTAGAGGCAGACCTTAATGAAAAACTGTTTTTT.

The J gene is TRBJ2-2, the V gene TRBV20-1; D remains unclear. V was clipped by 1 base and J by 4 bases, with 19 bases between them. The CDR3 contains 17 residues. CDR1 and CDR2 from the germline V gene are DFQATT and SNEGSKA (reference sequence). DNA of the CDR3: TGCAGTGCTAGAGCTAGTGGAAAGGGCAGCATCACCGGGGAGCTGTTTTTT. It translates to CSARASGKGSITGELFF.

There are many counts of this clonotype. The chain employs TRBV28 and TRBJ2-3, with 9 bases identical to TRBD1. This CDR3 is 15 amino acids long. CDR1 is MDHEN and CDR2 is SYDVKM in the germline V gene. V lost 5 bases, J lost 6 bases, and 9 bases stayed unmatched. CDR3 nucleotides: TGTGCCAGCAGTCCCCCGGGACAGGGTTACGATACGCAGTATTTT. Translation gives CASSPPGQGYDTQYF. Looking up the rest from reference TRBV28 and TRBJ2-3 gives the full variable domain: DVKVTQSSRYLVKRTGEKVFLECVQDMDHENMFWYRQDPGLGLRLIYFSYDVKMKEKGDIPEGYSVSREKKERFSLILESASTNQTSMYLCASSPPGQGYDTQYFGPGTRLTVL.

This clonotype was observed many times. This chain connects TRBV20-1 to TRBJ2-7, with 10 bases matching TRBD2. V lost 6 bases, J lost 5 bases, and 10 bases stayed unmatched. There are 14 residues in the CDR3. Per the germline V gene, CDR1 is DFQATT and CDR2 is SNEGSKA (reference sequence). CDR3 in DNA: TGCAGTGCGACCCCTAGCGGGAGTATCAACGAGCAGTACTTC. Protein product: CSATPSGSINEQYF.

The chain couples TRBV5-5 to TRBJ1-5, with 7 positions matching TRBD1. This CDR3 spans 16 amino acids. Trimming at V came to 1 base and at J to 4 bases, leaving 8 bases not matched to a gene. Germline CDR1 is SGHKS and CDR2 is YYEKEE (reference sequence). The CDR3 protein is CASSLNPRGGNQPQHF. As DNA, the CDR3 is TGTGCCAGCAGCTTGAATCCCAGGGGGGGGAATCAGCCCCAGCATTTT.

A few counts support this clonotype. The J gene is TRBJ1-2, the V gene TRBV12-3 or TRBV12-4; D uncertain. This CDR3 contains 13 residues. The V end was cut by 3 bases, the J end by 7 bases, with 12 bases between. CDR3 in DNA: TGTGCCAGCAGTTTTGGGTCAGGAGGTGGCTACACCTTC. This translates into CASSFGSGGGYTF.

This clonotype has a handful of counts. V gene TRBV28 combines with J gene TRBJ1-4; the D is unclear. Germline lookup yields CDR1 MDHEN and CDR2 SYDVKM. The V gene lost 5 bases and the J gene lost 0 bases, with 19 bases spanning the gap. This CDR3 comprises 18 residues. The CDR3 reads CASSGLGGEPSTNEKLFF. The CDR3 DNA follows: TGTGCCAGCAGTGGCCTGGGCGGGGAGCCTTCAACTAATGAAAAACTGTTTTTT. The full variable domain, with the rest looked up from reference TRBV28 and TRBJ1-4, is DVKVTQSSRYLVKRTGEKVFLECVQDMDHENMFWYRQDPGLGLRLIYFSYDVKMKEKGDIPEGYSVSREKKERFSLILESASTNQTSMYLCASSGLGGEPSTNEKLFFGSGTQLSVL.

The CDR3 DNA follows: TGTGCCAGTAGAAAGGACCCGAAAACTGAAGCTTTCTTT. It encodes CASRKDPKTEAFF. The rearrangement uses TRBV19 and TRBJ1-1; D unclear. V lost 6 bases, J lost 5 bases, and 13 bases lay in between. The germline CDR1 and CDR2 sequences are LNHDA and SQIVND (reference sequence). This CDR3 has 13 residues.

CDR3 protein: CASSFMGDGGELFF. For the CDR3, the DNA is TGTGCCAGCAGCTTTATGGGGGACGGCGGGGAGCTGTTTTTT. The genes are TRBV5-5 and TRBJ2-2; D possibly matches TRBD1 or TRBD2 (5 bases each). The length of the CDR3 is 14 residues. CDR1 is SGHKS and CDR2 is YYEKEE in the germline V gene (reference sequence). Trimming took 2 bases from V and 7 from J, leaving 12 bases between them.

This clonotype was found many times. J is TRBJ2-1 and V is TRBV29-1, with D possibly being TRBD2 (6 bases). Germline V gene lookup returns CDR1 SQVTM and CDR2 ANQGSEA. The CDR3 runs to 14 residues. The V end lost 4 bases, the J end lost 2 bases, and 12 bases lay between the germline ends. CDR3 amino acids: CSVAPGVAYNEQFF. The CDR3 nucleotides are TGCAGCGTTGCGCCGGGGGTAGCCTACAATGAGCAGTTCTTC.

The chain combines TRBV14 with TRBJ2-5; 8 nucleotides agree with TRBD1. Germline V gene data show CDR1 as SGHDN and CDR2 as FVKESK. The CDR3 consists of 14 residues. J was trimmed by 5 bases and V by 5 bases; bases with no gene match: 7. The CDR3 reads CASSTQGASETQYF. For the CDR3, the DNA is TGTGCCAGCAGCACTCAGGGGGCCAGCGAGACCCAGTACTTC.